This TCR beta chain was identified in a study of T cells in women clearing cervical HPV infection (dated by TCRdb to 2017 to 2018). Study-level background: Cases were some 26 women with histologically confirmed HPV16-related CIN3 or worse, including 2 invasive cancers. Five blinded duplicates per group were added as quality controls, so that approximately 60 samples were obtained: 50 or so participants and roughly ten replicates. The exploratory proof-of-principle case-control study was nested within the Guanacaste HPV Natural History Study in Costa Rica and compared TCR repertoires across cervical HPV16 outcomes. Among cases, blood sampling occurred a median of roughly 150 days after lesion detection, with an interquartile range of about 80 to 200 days. The 20 to 25 controls were women who cleared a single incident HPV16 infection within 12 months without developing precancer or cancer. Case blood was taken at the visit when the lesion was first identified, whereas control blood was taken when infection was no longer detected. HLA typing was available for only a few women, so HLA type could not be excluded as a confounder. In the parent cohort, 9,500 to 13,000 women aged 18 or older were enrolled in Guanacaste, Costa Rica, during about 1993 to 1995 and then followed for less than 8 years. Median age was approximately 30 years in cases versus about 38 in controls, and baseline characteristics did not differ significantly. Cases were matched to controls by age within five years and by the year the sample was collected.

The full study reports these points: Because the number of T cells per sample was unknown, the richness differences could reflect varying T-cell content rather than repertoire biology. Because of the cross-sectional design, the study could not determine whether the associations came before infection or resulted from infection, and neither effector/memory subsets nor HPV-specific T cells were isolated. TCR repertoire richness was significantly higher in CIN3+ cases than in controls across sequencing depths, while evenness did not differ. Random forest classifiers that combined richness and V gene abundances separated cases from controls with an estimated AUC of less than 0.85.

TCR beta CDR3 regions were amplified by multiplex PCR from an average of approximately 1,200 ng genomic DNA per sample using the immunoSEQ assay. To correct primer bias, the assay used a complete synthetic TCR repertoire to set an amplification baseline. Amplicons were sequenced on the Illumina platform. The paper's processing steps were these. Error correction of the sequences involved clustering with frequency ratios plus a modified nearest-neighbor algorithm, after which the sequences were analyzed in the immunoSEQ Analyzer using IMGT gene definitions. TCR richness and evenness were averaged over 20 rarefaction repeats at each rarefaction depth, excluding samples with fewer sequences than the depth. Wilcoxon rank sum tests with FDR correction were used to compare V, D and J gene relative abundances between the groups. Blinded duplicates gave an intraclass correlation of 95.6% for TCR richness and an average of approximately 83% across 70 or so gene segments. TCRdb took this table from immuneACCESS and kept in-frame rearrangements with V and J called. Such tables lack part of the clones; where checked against another copy, unresolved V genes explain under half of the gap, and the rest is unexplained. The D gene and trimming were derived from the DNA, and the V and J assignments and clone size from that table. The table for this sample shows tens of thousands of clones. Of the sample, around 5.5% falls within the top ten clones.

Comment on this clone: Its antigen has not been determined.

Every participant had a single incident cervical HPV16 infection, and women with prevalent HPV16 infections were excluded. Cervical HPV DNA was detected with MY09/MY11 PCR, and genotyping was done by dot-blot hybridization. Roughly 15 mL of heparinized blood was centrifuged, after which the buffy coat was aliquoted, frozen at -30 degrees C, and then stored at -80 degrees C. QIAGEN kits were used to extract genomic DNA from the buffy coat specimens. Specimen: blood buffy coat. This clonotype was sampled from a woman aged 18-69 years with a cervical HPV16 infection that either progressed to CIN3+ or cleared (not recorded which).

The CDR3 DNA, read in part, is TGTGCCAGCAGCTTACCCGGGACAGGGAACTATGGC. Translated, this is CASSLPGTGNYG. The full CDR3 reads CASSLPGTGNYGYTF. The sequence links TRBV11-2 to TRBJ1-2; 9 central bases correspond to TRBD1. The sequenced fragment ends 3 residues before the CDR3 boundary, so the rest is inferred from the germline J gene. CDR1 and CDR2 were assigned from the germline V gene as SGHAT and FQNNGV. Here V drops 2 bases and J drops 2 bases, and the junction holds 3 bases not matched to any gene. The CDR3 covers 15 residues, taking in both the cysteine and the phenylalanine. The DNA has 36 bases, all within the CDR3, and is read from base 1.